Detailed here is one T cell receptor (beta chain). The target antigen is unknown. Its ends do not fully match the called genes, so a read error is possible. The V gene's germline CDR1 is SQVTM and CDR2 ANQGSEA. This CDR3 comprises 12 residues. TCRdb fed the reads into MiXCR, producing one record per CDR3 protein. The table lists about 770,000 distinct CDR3 sequences, about 27% of them singletons. These data originate in a study of T cell repertoires in cytomegalovirus infection. This chain uses TRBV29-1 with TRBJ2-2; TRBD2 might be the D (5 bases). The receptor comes from a human donor in good health (CMV status not recorded). Some clones in this sample may be carry-over from other donors' samples. This specimen was cultured CD8+ T cells from PBMCs, taken from culture after CMV antigen stimulation. The CDR3 DNA sequence: TGCAGCGTTGCTGTACCCGAGGGTTTCGAGGTTTTT. Protein: CSVAVPEGFEVF.